The sequence of this TCR beta chain was determined in a study of identical twins. Regarding the study as a whole: Reduced insertions were recorded for abundant cord blood beta clonotypes, with no such pattern in memory repertoires. Models predicted less out-of-frame TCR alpha sharing in monozygotic twins than was found. Cross-sectional statistical analysis, not tracking of the same donors, underpinned the conclusions. Invariant MAIT and iNKT cells may have partly biased zero-insertion analyses.

Germline CDR1 and CDR2: SEHNR and FQNEAQ (reference sequence). Deletions cut 5 bases from V and 0 bases from J, with 8 bases between. This CDR3 has 15 amino acids. Points on this clonotype: As yet, its antigen is unknown.

TCRdb re-derived calls from the 5' RACE reads in MiXCR, one entry per CDR3 protein. The sample has 400,000 to 550,000 distinct CDR3 sequences, less than 25% seen once. This sample also appeared in a second study, on T cells expressing NK-cell markers.

J is TRBJ2-6 and V is TRBV7-9; unclear D gene. The source is a woman younger than 30 in good health. Sequencing used CD4+ T cells sorted from blood. CDR3 bases: TGTGCCAGCAGCGGAATGTACTCTGGGGCCAACGTCCTGACTTTC. Encoded protein: CASSGMYSGANVLTF.